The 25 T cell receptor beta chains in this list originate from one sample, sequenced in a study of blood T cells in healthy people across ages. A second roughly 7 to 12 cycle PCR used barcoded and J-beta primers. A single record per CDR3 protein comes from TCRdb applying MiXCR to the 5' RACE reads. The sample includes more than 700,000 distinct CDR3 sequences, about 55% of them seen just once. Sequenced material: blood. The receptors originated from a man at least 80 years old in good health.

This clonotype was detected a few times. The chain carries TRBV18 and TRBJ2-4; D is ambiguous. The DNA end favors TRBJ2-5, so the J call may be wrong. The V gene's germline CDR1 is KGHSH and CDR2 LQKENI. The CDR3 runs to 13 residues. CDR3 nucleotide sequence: TGTGCCAGCTCACCACCTTTTAGGGAGACCCAGTACTTC. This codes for CASSPPFRETQYF.

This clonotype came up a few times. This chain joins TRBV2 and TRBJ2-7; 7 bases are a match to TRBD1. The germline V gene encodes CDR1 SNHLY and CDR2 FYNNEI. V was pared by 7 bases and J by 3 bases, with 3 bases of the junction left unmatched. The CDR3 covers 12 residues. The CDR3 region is CASKTGDYEQYF. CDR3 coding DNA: TGTGCCAGCAAAACAGGGGACTACGAGCAGTACTTC.

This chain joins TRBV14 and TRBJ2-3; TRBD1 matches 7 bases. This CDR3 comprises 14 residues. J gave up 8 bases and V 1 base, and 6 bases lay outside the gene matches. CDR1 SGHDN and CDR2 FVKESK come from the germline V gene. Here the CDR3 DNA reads TGTGCCAGCAGCCAAGTACAGGGGTCGCGTACGCAGTATTTT. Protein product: CASSQVQGSRTQYF.

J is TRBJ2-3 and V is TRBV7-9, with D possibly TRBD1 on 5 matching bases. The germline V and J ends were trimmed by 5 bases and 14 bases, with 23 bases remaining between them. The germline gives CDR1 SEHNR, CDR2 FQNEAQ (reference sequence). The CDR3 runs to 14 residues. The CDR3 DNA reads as TGTGCCAGCAGCCTCCAAGGGTTGGGGCGATACGCGTATTTT. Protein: CASSLQGLGRYAYF.

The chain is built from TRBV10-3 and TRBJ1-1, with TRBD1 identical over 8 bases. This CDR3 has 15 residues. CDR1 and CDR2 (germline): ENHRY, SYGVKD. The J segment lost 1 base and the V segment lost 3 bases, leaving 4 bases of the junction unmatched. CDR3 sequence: CAISDSGGSNTEAFF. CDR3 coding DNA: TGTGCCATCAGTGATTCAGGGGGCTCGAACACTGAAGCTTTCTTT.

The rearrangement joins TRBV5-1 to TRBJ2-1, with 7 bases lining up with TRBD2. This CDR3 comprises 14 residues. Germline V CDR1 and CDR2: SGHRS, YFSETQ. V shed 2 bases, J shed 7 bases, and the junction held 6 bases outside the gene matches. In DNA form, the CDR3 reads TGCGCCAGCAGCTTAAGGACTAGTGTGAATGAGCAGTTCTTC. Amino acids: CASSLRTSVNEQFF.

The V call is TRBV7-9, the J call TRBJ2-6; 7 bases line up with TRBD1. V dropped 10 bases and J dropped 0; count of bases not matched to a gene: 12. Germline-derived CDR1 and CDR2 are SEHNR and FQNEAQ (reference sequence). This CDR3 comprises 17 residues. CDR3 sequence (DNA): TGTGCCACCGATTCGGGGACAGCCCTCTCTGGGGCCAACGTCCTGACTTTC. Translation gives CATDSGTALSGANVLTF.

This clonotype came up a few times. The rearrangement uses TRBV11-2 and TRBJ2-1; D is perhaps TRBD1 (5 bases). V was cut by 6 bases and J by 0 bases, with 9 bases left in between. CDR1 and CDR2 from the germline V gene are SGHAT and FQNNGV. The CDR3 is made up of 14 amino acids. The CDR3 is CASSDRRSYNEQFF. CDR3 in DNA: TGTGCCAGCAGTGACAGACGCTCCTACAATGAGCAGTTCTTC.

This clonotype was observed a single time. CDR3 amino acids: CASSRSAGGYYEQYF. CDR3 in DNA: TGCGCCAGCAGCCGTTCAGCGGGAGGGTACTACGAGCAGTACTTC. The genes are TRBV5-1 and TRBJ2-7; TRBD2 matches 10 bases. J gave up 3 bases and V 4 bases, and 7 bases lay outside the gene matches. This CDR3 is 15 amino acids long. The V gene's germline CDR1 is SGHRS and CDR2 YFSETQ.

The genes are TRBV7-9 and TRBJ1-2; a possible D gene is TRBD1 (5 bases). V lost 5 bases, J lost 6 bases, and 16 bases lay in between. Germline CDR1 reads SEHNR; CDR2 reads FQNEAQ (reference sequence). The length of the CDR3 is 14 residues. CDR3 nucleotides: TGTGCCAGCAGCCCGCCGAGGGCCAGGGATGGCTACACCTTC. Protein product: CASSPPRARDGYTF.

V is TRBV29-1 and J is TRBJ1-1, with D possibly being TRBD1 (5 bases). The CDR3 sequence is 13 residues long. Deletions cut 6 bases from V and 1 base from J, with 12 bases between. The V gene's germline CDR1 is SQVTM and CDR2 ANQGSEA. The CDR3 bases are TGCAGCGTCTCCGGGACTCCGAACACTGAAGCTTTCTTT. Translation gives CSVSGTPNTEAFF.

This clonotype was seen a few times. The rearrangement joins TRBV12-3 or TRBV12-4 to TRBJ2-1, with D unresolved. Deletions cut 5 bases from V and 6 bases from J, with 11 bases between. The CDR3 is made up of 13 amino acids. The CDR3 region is CASSPGRINEQFF. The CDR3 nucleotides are TGTGCCAGCAGTCCTGGACGGATCAATGAGCAGTTCTTC.

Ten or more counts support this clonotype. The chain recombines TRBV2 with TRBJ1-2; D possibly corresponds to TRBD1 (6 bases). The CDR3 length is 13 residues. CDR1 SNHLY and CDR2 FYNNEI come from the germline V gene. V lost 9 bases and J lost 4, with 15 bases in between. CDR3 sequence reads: CARNRDQRYGYTF. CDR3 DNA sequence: TGTGCCAGGAACAGGGATCAGCGCTATGGCTACACCTTC.

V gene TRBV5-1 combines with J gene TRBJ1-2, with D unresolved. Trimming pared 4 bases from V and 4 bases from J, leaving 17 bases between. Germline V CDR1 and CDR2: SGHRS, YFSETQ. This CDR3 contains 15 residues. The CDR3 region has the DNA TGCGCCAGCAGCCCCACCGGTGGGCCACTCTATGGCTACACCTTC. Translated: CASSPTGGPLYGYTF.

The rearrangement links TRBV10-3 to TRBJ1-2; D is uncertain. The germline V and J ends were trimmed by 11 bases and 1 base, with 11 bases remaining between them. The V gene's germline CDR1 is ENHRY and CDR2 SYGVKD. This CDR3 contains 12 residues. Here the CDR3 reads CASGVLNYGYTF. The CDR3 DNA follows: TGTGCCTCCGGGGTCCTTAACTATGGCTACACCTTC.

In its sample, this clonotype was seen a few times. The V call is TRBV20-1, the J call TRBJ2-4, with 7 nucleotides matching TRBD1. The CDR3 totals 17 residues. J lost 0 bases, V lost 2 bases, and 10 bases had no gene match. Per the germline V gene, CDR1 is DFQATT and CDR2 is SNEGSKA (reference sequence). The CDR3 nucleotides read TGCAGTGCTAGAAGGGACGGGACAGCCCTAGCCAAAAACATTCAGTACTTC. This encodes CSARRDGTALAKNIQYF.

The CDR3 DNA reads TGCAGCGTTGTGCCCCTTGCGACAGGCGCCCGTTTCTACGAGCAGTACTTC. It codes for CSVVPLATGARFYEQYF. The genes are TRBV29-1 and TRBJ2-7; D is possibly TRBD1 (6 bases). Per the germline V gene, CDR1 is SQVTM and CDR2 is ANQGSEA. V dropped 4 bases and J dropped 3 bases, with 25 bases sitting between them. The CDR3 totals 17 residues.

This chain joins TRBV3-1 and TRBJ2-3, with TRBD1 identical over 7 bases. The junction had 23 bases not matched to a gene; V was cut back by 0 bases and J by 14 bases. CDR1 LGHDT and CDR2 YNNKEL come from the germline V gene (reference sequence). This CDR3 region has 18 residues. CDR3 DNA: TGTGCCAGCAGCCAAGATCGTTGGGACAGACAAAAGCACAGAGACGCGTATTTT. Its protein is CASSQDRWDRQKHRDAYF.

CDR3 nucleotides: TGTGCCAGCAGCTTAAGGGGACAGACGAACACTGAAGCTTTCTTT. Translating it yields CASSLRGQTNTEAFF. V is TRBV7-9 and J is TRBJ1-1, with 7 bases identical to TRBD1. Germline assignment: CDR1 SEHNR and CDR2 FQNEAQ (reference sequence). Trimming cost V 2 bases and J 1 base; bases outside gene matches: 4. The CDR3 length is 15 residues.

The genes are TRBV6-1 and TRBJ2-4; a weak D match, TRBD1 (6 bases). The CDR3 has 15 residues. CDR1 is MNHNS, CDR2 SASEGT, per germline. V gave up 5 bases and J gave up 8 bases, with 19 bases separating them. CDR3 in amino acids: CASSNGQSHRDIQYF. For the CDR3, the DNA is TGTGCCAGCAGTAATGGACAGAGTCATAGGGACATTCAGTACTTC.

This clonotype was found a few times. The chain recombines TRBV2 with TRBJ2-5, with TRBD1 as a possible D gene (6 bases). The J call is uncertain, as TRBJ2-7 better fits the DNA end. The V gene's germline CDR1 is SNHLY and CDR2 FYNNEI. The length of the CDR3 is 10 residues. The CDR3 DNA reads TGTGCCAGCGGGGGCGCCGAGCAGTACTTC. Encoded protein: CASGGAEQYF.

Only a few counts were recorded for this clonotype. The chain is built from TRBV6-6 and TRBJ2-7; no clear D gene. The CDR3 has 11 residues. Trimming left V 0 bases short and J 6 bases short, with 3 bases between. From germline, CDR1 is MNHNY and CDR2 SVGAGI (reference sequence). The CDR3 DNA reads TGTGCCAGCAGTTACTCGAGCGAGCAGTACTTC. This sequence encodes CASSYSSEQYF.

This chain's CDR3 is CASSLPGRYGYTF. Here the CDR3 DNA reads TGTGCCAGCAGTCTCCCCGGGAGGTATGGCTACACCTTC. The J gene is TRBJ1-2, the V gene TRBV28; D is unresolved. This CDR3 spans 13 amino acids. The V gene lost 5 bases and the J gene lost 5 bases, with 12 bases spanning the gap. CDR1 is MDHEN, CDR2 SYDVKM, per germline.

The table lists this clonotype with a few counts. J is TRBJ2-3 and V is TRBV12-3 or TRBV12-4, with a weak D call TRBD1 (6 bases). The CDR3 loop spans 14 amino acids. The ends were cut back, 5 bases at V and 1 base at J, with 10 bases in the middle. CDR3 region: CASSPRTGTDTQYF. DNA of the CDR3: TGTGCCAGCAGTCCACGGACAGGCACAGATACGCAGTATTTT.

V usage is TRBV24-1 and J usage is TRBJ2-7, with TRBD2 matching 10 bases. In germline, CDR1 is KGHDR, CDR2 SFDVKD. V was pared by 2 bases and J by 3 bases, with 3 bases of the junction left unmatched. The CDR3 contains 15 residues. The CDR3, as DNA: TGTGCCACCAGTGATTGGACTAGCGGACGCTACGAGCAGTACTTC. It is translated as CATSDWTSGRYEQYF.